This TCR beta chain originates from a study of T cell repertoires in aging, cancer and after chemotherapy. Study at large: Six age groups, ranging from 30 or younger to 70 or older, included the donors. Repeat sampling of healthy donors over several months to years showed clear clonal overlap. Study-wide results and caveats: In healthy donors, age-related TCR diversity loss mainly reflected lost richness. Compared with age-matched healthy donors, untreated hematological or solid cancer patients showed higher blood TCR clonality.

V was trimmed by 3 bases and J by 5 bases, leaving 6 bases between them. Germline V gene sequence: CDR1 SQVTM, CDR2 ANQGSEA. The CDR3 runs 11 residues. Peripheral blood genomic DNA, not sorted cells or RNA, was the template. TRB rearrangements spanning V, D and J were amplified using mixed TRB-A/B primers. TCRdb itself ran the multiplex PCR reads through MiXCR, one entry per CDR3 protein. The table records about 12,000 distinct CDR3 sequences, approximately 30% of them present only once. This clonotype qualifies as medium-sized. Its antigen remains unknown. Sequencing used blood. V is TRBV29-1 and J is TRBJ2-3; no firm D call. This clonotype was sampled from a human donor in good health. The donor label of this sample is uncertain. The CDR3 region is CSVESGDTQYF. The CDR3 nucleotides read TGCAGCGTTGAGTCGGGAGATACGCAGTATTTT.